This passage covers 31 T cell receptor beta chains from one sample sequenced in a study of blood T cells in healthy people across ages. Next came a second PCR, run for about 7 to 11 cycles, which used a sample-barcoded 5' primer along with a J-beta primer mix. One entry per CDR3 protein, called by TCRdb with MiXCR from the 5' RACE reads. The table includes about 1.6 million distinct CDR3 sequences, roughly 32% detected once. The source material was blood. The receptors derive from a woman in her twenties or thirties in good health.

The chain links TRBV7-3 to TRBJ2-7, with 14 bases that match TRBD2. Germline CDR1 reads SGHTA; CDR2 reads FQGTGA. The CDR3 is 16 residues long. J gave up 4 bases and V 4 bases, and 6 bases lay outside the gene matches. CDR3 amino acids: CASSSGTSGGFYEQYF. Here the CDR3 DNA reads TGTGCCAGCAGCTCCGGGACTAGCGGGGGTTTTTACGAGCAGTACTTC.

This clonotype showed up just a few times. The germline gene is not matched at one end of the junction; a read error may be the cause. This chain links TRBV20-1 with TRBJ1-2; possible D gene TRBD1, 5 bases. Germline assignment: CDR1 DFQATT and CDR2 SNEGSKA (reference sequence). The CDR3 totals 13 residues. CDR3 residues: CSAREGTNYGYTF. The CDR3 nucleotides read TGCAGTGCCAGAGAAGGGACGAACTATGGCTACACCTTC.

The chain combines TRBV6-1 with TRBJ1-5; D not resolved. This CDR3 comprises 15 residues. The germline V gene has CDR1 MNHNS and CDR2 SASEGT. V was trimmed by 4 bases and J by 4 bases, leaving 14 bases between them. CDR3 bases: TGTGCCAGCAGTGTTTGGCAGGCGCAGAATCAGCCCCAGCATTTT. Amino acid sequence: CASSVWQAQNQPQHF.

There are many counts of this clonotype. The genes are TRBV10-3 and TRBJ2-7; the D gene is possibly TRBD1 (6 bases). Deletions cut 3 bases from V and 5 bases from J, with 23 bases between. The germline gives CDR1 ENHRY, CDR2 SYGVKD. The CDR3 has 17 amino acids. This CDR3 reads CAISDHAIRGGLNEQYF. In nucleotides, the CDR3 is TGTGCCATCAGTGACCACGCGATCAGGGGCGGGTTAAACGAGCAGTACTTC.

This chain joins TRBV21-1 and TRBJ1-1; the table's D call TRBD1 went unverified against the DNA. TRBV21-1 is an annotated pseudogene. The CDR3 runs to 18 residues. The CDR3 DNA reads TGTGCCAGCAGCACCCGACAGGTACGAAATACCAGGAACACTGAAGCTTTCTTT. Its translation: CASSTRQVRNTRNTEAFF.

Only a few counts were recorded for this clonotype. J is TRBJ2-1 and V is TRBV20-1, with TRBD2 identical over 8 bases. CDR1 and CDR2 (germline): DFQATT, SNEGSKA (reference sequence). This CDR3 has 16 amino acids. The J segment lost 0 bases and the V segment lost 3 bases, leaving 7 bases of the junction unmatched. The CDR3 sequence is CSASGVAGHSYNEQFF. The CDR3 DNA follows: TGCAGTGCTAGCGGAGTAGCGGGGCACTCCTACAATGAGCAGTTCTTC.

This clonotype has just one count. The chain carries TRBV28 and TRBJ1-2, with D possibly being TRBD1 (5 bases). The germline V and J ends were trimmed by 7 bases and 8 bases, with 14 bases remaining between them. Germline CDR1 MDHEN, CDR2 SYDVKM. This CDR3 comprises 12 residues. CDR3 DNA: TGTGCCAGCATTGACCGGGGGGGAGGCTACACCTTC. This gives the protein CASIDRGGGYTF.

This clonotype was recorded many times. The V and J genes are TRBV20-1 and TRBJ1-2, with 8 nucleotides matching TRBD1. After removal of 4 bases from V and 7 bases from J, the junction contained 8 bases not matched to a gene. The CDR3 loop spans 13 amino acids. Germline assignment: CDR1 DFQATT and CDR2 SNEGSKA (reference sequence). The CDR3 is CSATLTGEGGYTF. DNA of the CDR3: TGCAGTGCTACCCTGACAGGGGAGGGTGGCTACACCTTC.

A few counts support this clonotype. V gene TRBV30 combines with J gene TRBJ2-1; 11 nucleotides match TRBD2. The CDR3 spans 14 residues. J was trimmed by 8 bases and V by 2 bases; bases with no gene match: 5. Germline V gene sequence: CDR1 GTSNPN, CDR2 SVGIG (reference sequence). In DNA, the CDR3 is TGTGCCTGGAGTATCCTAGCGGGGGGACATGAGCAGTTCTTC. As protein: CAWSILAGGHEQFF.

This clonotype appeared a few times. The CDR3 DNA reads as TGTGCCAGCAGCCAAGATTCTTTAGGTTACGGGACTAGCGAAAGTTACGAGCAGTACTTC. Amino acids: CASSQDSLGYGTSESYEQYF. This chain uses TRBV4-2 with TRBJ2-7; 10 nucleotides agree with TRBD2. In germline, CDR1 is LGHNA, CDR2 YNFKEQ. Trimming cost V 0 bases and J 4 bases; bases outside gene matches: 18. The CDR3 sequence is 20 residues long.

This clonotype was found a few times. The chain combines TRBV20-1 with TRBJ2-7; D perhaps matches TRBD2 (6 bases). Trimming took 3 bases from V and 3 from J, leaving 15 bases between them. CDR3 length: 14 amino acids. Germline CDR1 DFQATT, CDR2 SNEGSKA (reference sequence). The CDR3, as DNA: TGCAGTGCTAGCCCAGCGGGCGTGGTCTACGAGCAGTACTTC. This sequence encodes CSASPAGVVYEQYF.

V usage is TRBV14 and J usage is TRBJ2-1, with 7 bases lining up with TRBD1. This CDR3 region has 14 residues. Trimming removed 4 bases from V and 10 bases from J; junction bases left unmatched: 10. Germline lookup yields CDR1 SGHDN and CDR2 FVKESK. CDR3 loop: CASSLGTANSEQFF. As DNA, the CDR3 is TGTGCCAGCAGCCTCGGGACAGCAAACAGCGAGCAGTTCTTC.

A word on this clonotype: This may arise from a read error, as a much more abundant clone is one base away. V and J are TRBV7-6 and TRBJ2-1, with TRBD2 as a possible D gene (5 bases). The CDR3 loop spans 17 amino acids. Trimming cost V 7 bases and J 0 bases, with 19 bases left between them. Looked up from germline, CDR1 is SGHVS and CDR2 is FNYEAQ. DNA of the CDR3: TGTGCCAGCAACTCACTGCTAGCTGGTTTCTCCTACAATGAGCAGTTCTTC. Translating gives CASNSLLAGFSYNEQFF. The whole variable domain, filled in from reference TRBV7-6 and TRBJ2-1, reads GAGVSQSPRYKVTKRGQDVALRCDPISGHVSLYWYRQALGQGPEFLTYFNYEAQQDKSGLPNDRFSAERPEGSISTLTIQRTEQRDSAMYRCASNSLLAGFSYNEQFFGPGTRLTVL.

This clonotype was detected a few times. The J gene is TRBJ2-1, the V gene TRBV9; D is unresolved. Germline V gene lookup returns CDR1 SGDLS and CDR2 YYNGEE. Trimming stripped 0 bases from V and 0 bases from J, with 7 bases between. The CDR3 length is 15 residues. The CDR3 DNA sequence: TGTGCCAGCAGCGTAGCTACTCGCTCCTACAATGAGCAGTTCTTC. Amino acid sequence: CASSVATRSYNEQFF. Full variable domain (outside the CDR3, taken from reference TRBV9 and TRBJ2-1): DSGVTQTPKHLITATGQRVTLRCSPRSGDLSVYWYQQSLDQGLQFLIQYYNGEERAKGNILERFSAQQFPDLHSELNLSSLELGDSALYFCASSVATRSYNEQFFGPGTRLTVL.

V usage is TRBV6-1 and J usage is TRBJ1-2; a possible D gene is TRBD1 (6 bases). CDR3 length equals 19 residues. Trimming cost V 1 base and J 6 bases, with 27 bases left between them. Germline CDR1 reads MNHNS; CDR2 reads SASEGT. CDR3: CASSEVEGWVGRGVHGYTF. The CDR3 DNA reads TGTGCCAGCAGTGAAGTAGAGGGCTGGGTCGGCAGGGGAGTACATGGCTACACCTTC.

The chain is built from TRBV28 and TRBJ2-7; the D is unclear. V lost 3 bases and J 1 base, leaving 10 bases between the germline ends. From germline, CDR1 is MDHEN and CDR2 SYDVKM. CDR3 length: 14 amino acids. CDR3 loop: CASSFGRLSYEQYF. The CDR3 bases are TGTGCCAGCAGTTTCGGCAGGCTATCCTACGAGCAGTACTTC.

The chain carries TRBV28 and TRBJ2-7, with 13 nucleotides matching TRBD2. This CDR3 contains 21 residues. V shed 6 bases and J 4 bases; nucleotides not matched to a gene: 24. CDR1 is MDHEN and CDR2 is SYDVKM in the germline V gene. The CDR3 here is CASSLPPVGLAGVPYLYEQYF. The CDR3 DNA reads as TGTGCCAGCAGCCTCCCCCCCGTCGGACTAGCGGGAGTCCCTTACCTATACGAGCAGTACTTC. The entire variable domain, with the rest obtained from reference TRBV28 and TRBJ2-7, is as follows: DVKVTQSSRYLVKRTGEKVFLECVQDMDHENMFWYRQDPGLGLRLIYFSYDVKMKEKGDIPEGYSVSREKKERFSLILESASTNQTSMYLCASSLPPVGLAGVPYLYEQYFGPGTRLTVT.

The chain combines TRBV6-5 with TRBJ2-1; tentatively, D is TRBD2 (6 bases). Germline V gene lookup returns CDR1 MNHEY and CDR2 SVGAGI. V was pared by 2 bases and J by 9 bases, with 17 bases between. The CDR3 totals 15 residues. The CDR3 coding sequence is TGTGCCAGCAGTTACCCACCGGGAGTTTTCATTGAGCAGTTCTTC. Residues: CASSYPPGVFIEQFF.

The CDR3 region has the DNA TGTGCCAGCAGCTTAGTGCCAGGGGATGGCTACACCTTC. Protein: CASSLVPGDGYTF. The chain has TRBV7-9 and TRBJ1-2, with D maybe TRBD1 (6 bases). Germline CDR1 SEHNR, CDR2 FQNEAQ (reference sequence). The CDR3 runs to 13 residues. V was pared by 1 base and J by 6 bases, with 9 bases between.

This clonotype occurred many times. V is TRBV29-1 and J is TRBJ2-5, with 7 positions matching TRBD2. The CDR3 has 13 residues. With V trimmed by 4 bases and J by 5 bases, 7 bases remained unmatched. Per germline, CDR1 SQVTM and CDR2 ANQGSEA. CDR3 in amino acids: CSVVLPGRETQYF. In nucleotides, the CDR3 is TGCAGCGTTGTTCTTCCCGGGAGGGAGACCCAGTACTTC.

The CDR3 loop reads CASSERAGYEQYF. The CDR3 coding sequence is TGCGCCAGCAGTGAGAGGGCGGGCTACGAGCAGTACTTC. The J gene is TRBJ2-7, the V gene TRBV4-1; D is possibly TRBD2 (5 bases). Germline lookup yields CDR1 MGHRA and CDR2 YSYEKL. The V end was cut by 6 bases, the J end by 3 bases, with 12 bases between. The CDR3 spans 13 residues.

Comments on this clonotype: Mismatch with germline at one junction end may stem from a read error. This chain joins TRBV4-2 and TRBJ2-5; 8 bases are a match to TRBD2. Gene TRBJ2-7 matches the end of the DNA better, so the J call may be wrong. The germline gives CDR1 LGHNA, CDR2 YNFKEQ. The CDR3 runs 15 residues. CDR3 region: CTSSRDLAGNYEQYF. The CDR3 coding sequence is TGTACCAGCAGCCGTGACCTAGCGGGTAATTACGAGCAGTACTTC.

This chain joins TRBV7-3 and TRBJ1-6; maybe TRBD1 (6 bases). The CDR3 consists of 16 residues. Trimming left V 4 bases short and J 5 bases short, with 15 bases between. Germline values: CDR1 SGHTA, CDR2 FQGTGA. CDR3 in DNA: TGTGCCAGCAGCTCCGATGGACAGTATAATAATTCACCCCTCCACTTT. Translation: CASSSDGQYNNSPLHF.

The J gene is TRBJ2-7, the V gene TRBV5-1; D may be TRBD1 (6 bases). This CDR3 comprises 14 residues. Germline loops: CDR1 SGHRS, CDR2 YFSETQ. The V gene lost 7 bases and the J gene lost 2 bases, with 16 bases spanning the gap. The CDR3 is CASGEGTTTYEQYF. The CDR3 DNA follows: TGCGCCAGCGGCGAGGGGACAACCACCTACGAGCAGTACTTC.

Written as DNA, the CDR3 is TGTGCCAGCAGTTTGGGGGGACCTACTCCCCTCGGCTACACCTTC. Residues: CASSLGGPTPLGYTF. The V gene is TRBV28, the J gene TRBJ1-2; a possible D gene is TRBD1 (5 bases). The CDR3 has 15 residues. Germline CDR1 and CDR2: MDHEN and SYDVKM. The V gene lost 3 bases and the J gene lost 8 bases, with 19 bases spanning the gap.

The rearrangement uses TRBV10-3 and TRBJ1-1; TRBD1 matches at 8 bases. The CDR3 has 16 residues. From germline, CDR1 is ENHRY and CDR2 SYGVKD. V lost 5 bases to trimming and J lost 4 bases; unmatched junction nucleotides: 12. The CDR3 is CAISSGDRGGSTEAFF. As DNA, the CDR3 is TGTGCCATCAGTTCCGGAGACAGGGGAGGGAGCACTGAAGCTTTCTTT.

This clonotype turned up a few times. This rearrangement joins TRBV5-5 to TRBJ2-1, with 9 bases that match TRBD1. V shed 4 bases, J shed 0 bases, and the junction held 8 bases outside the gene matches. The CDR3 runs 17 residues. Germline CDR1 is SGHKS and CDR2 is YYEKEE (reference sequence). The CDR3 region is CASSKDRGFDSYNEQFF. CDR3 nucleotide sequence: TGTGCCAGCAGCAAGGACAGGGGTTTTGACTCCTACAATGAGCAGTTCTTC. The full variable domain, rest sourced from reference TRBV5-5 and TRBJ2-1, is DAGVTQSPTHLIKTRGQQVTLRCSPISGHKSVSWYQQVLGQGPQFIFQYYEKEERGRGNFPDRFSARQFPNYSSELNVNALLLGDSALYLCASSKDRGFDSYNEQFFGPGTRLTVL.

V usage is TRBV9 and J usage is TRBJ2-1; TRBD2 agrees at 10 bases. The CDR3 consists of 22 residues. Germline CDR1 SGDLS, CDR2 YYNGEE. The trim removed 0 bases at V and 0 bases at J, leaving 18 bases unmatched. The CDR3 reads CASSVDDAYGTSVLSSYNEQFF. CDR3 nucleotide sequence: TGTGCCAGCAGCGTAGACGACGCGTATGGGACTAGCGTACTGAGCTCCTACAATGAGCAGTTCTTC. Based on the CDR3 plus reference TRBV9 and TRBJ2-1, the full variable domain is DSGVTQTPKHLITATGQRVTLRCSPRSGDLSVYWYQQSLDQGLQFLIQYYNGEERAKGNILERFSAQQFPDLHSELNLSSLELGDSALYFCASSVDDAYGTSVLSSYNEQFFGPGTRLTVL.

The chain joins TRBV5-1 to TRBJ1-2; tentatively, D is TRBD1 (5 bases). The CDR3 totals 16 residues. Germline CDR1 is SGHRS and CDR2 is YFSETQ. V lost 1 base to trimming and J lost 1 base, with 14 bases between them. The CDR3 nucleotides are TGCGCCAGCAGCTTGATAACTGGTGGGGGTAACTATGGCTACACCTTC. Encoded protein: CASSLITGGGNYGYTF.

This chain uses TRBV12-3 or TRBV12-4 with TRBJ2-7; the D call may be TRBD1 or TRBD2 (6 bases each). This CDR3 region has 13 residues. V shed 8 bases and J shed 3 bases, with 14 bases lying between them. The CDR3 region has the DNA TGTGCCAGCGGCATAGGGGGGATCTACGAGCAGTACTTC. This gives the protein CASGIGGIYEQYF.

This clonotype has more than one count but fewer than ten. This sequence joins TRBV6-5 and TRBJ1-1; TRBD1 aligns across 9 bases. V shed 4 bases, J shed 6 bases, and the junction held 3 bases outside the gene matches. Germline V gene sequence: CDR1 MNHEY, CDR2 SVGAGI. The CDR3 runs 13 residues. CDR3: CASSSDRGPEAFF. For the CDR3, the DNA is TGTGCCAGCAGTTCGGACAGGGGTCCTGAAGCTTTCTTT.